This entry lists 17 T cell receptor beta chains sequenced from one sample in a study of cytomegalovirus exposure and HLA in healthy donors. It was with 60 Vbeta and 13 Jbeta primers that the PCR ran. The method was immunoSEQ multiplex PCR; TCRdb's version includes in-frame clones alone and lacks a portion of them. The table records 150,000 to 250,000 clones, around 80% of them present only once. Sequenced input: PBMCs. The receptor set was obtained from a woman aged 25 to 39 in good health and CMV-seropositive.

The CDR3 spells CATLPSGSGTGELFF. CDR3 coding DNA: TGTGCCACCCTACCTAGCGGGAGTGGAACCGGGGAGCTGTTTTTT. The chain recombines TRBV6-1 with TRBJ2-2; 10 nucleotides agree with TRBD2. J gave up 5 bases and V 10 bases, and 10 bases lay outside the gene matches. The CDR3 has 15 residues. Germline values: CDR1 MNHNS, CDR2 SASEGT.

This clone turned up a few times. The chain recombines TRBV4-2 with TRBJ1-2; a possible D gene is TRBD1 (5 bases). The CDR3 is 15 residues long. Trimming removed 5 bases at V and 6 bases at J, with 19 bases between. Germline-derived CDR1 and CDR2 are LGHNA and YNFKEQ. The CDR3 region is CASSINPGRADGYTF. CDR3 DNA sequence: TGTGCCAGCAGCATTAACCCGGGCAGGGCTGATGGCTACACCTTC.

This clone turned up a few times. J is TRBJ1-5 and V is TRBV9; D call uncertain. Germline assignment: CDR1 SGDLS and CDR2 YYNGEE. The CDR3 has 13 amino acids. V lost 5 bases and J 7 bases, leaving 13 bases between the germline ends. CDR3 amino acids: CASSPTPGQPQHF. The DNA of the CDR3 is TGTGCCAGCAGTCCGACTCCGGGGCAGCCCCAGCATTTT.

This clone was detected once. The CDR3 DNA reads TGTGCCAGCAGTTACTCGACGGGAGGTGAGGAGCAGTACTTC. Protein product: CASSYSTGGEEQYF. The chain couples TRBV6-5 to TRBJ2-7, with 7 bases lining up with TRBD2. V shed 0 bases, J shed 7 bases, and the junction held 6 bases outside the gene matches. In germline, CDR1 is MNHEY, CDR2 SVGAGI. The length of the CDR3 is 14 residues.

This clone was recorded once. The chain links TRBV30 to TRBJ1-1, with D tentatively TRBD1 (6 bases). The CDR3 loop spans 14 amino acids. Trimming pared 4 bases from V and 5 bases from J, leaving 17 bases between. CDR1 and CDR2 (germline): GTSNPN, SVGIG (reference sequence). CDR3 sequence: CAWTRGGGRTEAFF. As DNA, the CDR3 is TGTGCCTGGACGCGGGGAGGGGGGAGGACTGAAGCTTTCTTT.

The V gene is TRBV10-2, the J gene TRBJ2-1, with TRBD1 matching over 7 bases. There are 15 residues in the CDR3. Germline-derived CDR1 and CDR2 are WSHSY and SAAADI. With 7 bases clipped from V and 4 bases from J, the junction kept 10 bases outside the gene matches. The CDR3 coding sequence is TGCGCCAGCACCGGGGACAGCAGAGAATACAATGAGCAGTTCTTC. Translated: CASTGDSREYNEQFF.

CDR3 DNA: TGCGCCAGCAGCCTAGGCCGGAGGGGGCCGTCCATGAACACTGAAGCTTTCTTT. It is translated as CASSLGRRGPSMNTEAFF. This chain connects TRBV4-1 to TRBJ1-1, with 7 positions matching TRBD1. The CDR3 loop spans 18 amino acids. The V and J ends lost 4 bases and 0 bases, in that order; junction bases with no gene match: 14. Germline V lookup: CDR1 MGHRA, CDR2 YSYEKL.

The chain is built from TRBV6-6 and TRBJ1-5, with D tentatively TRBD1 (6 bases). Germline CDR1 and CDR2: MNHNY and SVGAGI (reference sequence). The CDR3 extends over 15 amino acids. V lost 2 bases and J lost 4, with 12 bases in between. Here the CDR3 reads CASSYGTTQNQPQHF. DNA of the CDR3: TGTGCCAGCAGTTACGGGACAACCCAGAATCAGCCCCAGCATTTT.

The rearrangement uses TRBV11-3 and TRBJ1-2, with a possible D match to TRBD1 (5 bases). The ends were cut back, 5 bases at V and 8 bases at J, with 15 bases in the middle. Germline V gives CDR1 SGHNT, CDR2 YENEEA. The CDR3 totals 13 residues. As DNA, the CDR3 is TGTGCCAGCAGCCCCGAAGGAGGGGAGGGCTACACCTTC. It codes for CASSPEGGEGYTF.

The J gene is TRBJ1-5, the V gene TRBV7-8; the D gene is possibly TRBD1 (6 bases). Trimming cost V 5 bases and J 2 bases, with 22 bases left between them. Germline assignment: CDR1 SGHVS and CDR2 FQNEAQ. The CDR3 has 18 residues. Here the CDR3 reads CASSPLPRRGGGNQPQHF. CDR3 DNA: TGTGCCAGCAGCCCTCTACCCCGGCGGGGGGGCGGCAATCAGCCCCAGCATTTT.

This sequence joins TRBV6-6 and TRBJ2-7; no clear D gene. Trimming took off 4 bases at V and 0 bases at J, with 7 bases between the two ends. Per germline, CDR1 MNHNY and CDR2 SVGAGI (reference sequence). CDR3 size: 13 residues. Here the CDR3 reads CASSFGLSYEQYF. In DNA, the CDR3 is TGTGCCAGCAGTTTTGGGCTCTCCTACGAGCAGTACTTC.

Note on this clone: At one end, the junction sequence differs from germline, possibly due to a read error. The chain combines TRBV2 with TRBJ2-7; the match to TRBD2 covers 7 bases. There are 13 residues in the CDR3. Germline lookup yields CDR1 SNHLY and CDR2 FYNNEI. CDR3 nucleotides: TGTGCCAGCACTCTAGCGGAAGTCTACCAGCAGTACTTC. It encodes CASTLAEVYQQYF.

This clone has only one observation. The same CDR3 arises from other DNA sequences in this sample as well. The chain has TRBV7-9 and TRBJ1-1; 8 nucleotides agree with TRBD1. Germline CDR1 and CDR2: SEHNR and FQNEAQ (reference sequence). This CDR3 is built from 13 residues. V lost 5 bases and J lost 3; bases outside the gene matches: 2. CDR3 coding DNA: TGTGCCAGCAGCCCGACAGGGGACACTGAAGCTTTCTTT. Translated: CASSPTGDTEAFF.

The chain recombines TRBV10-3 with TRBJ2-3, with 9 nucleotides matching TRBD2. V lost 0 bases, J lost 1 base, and 8 bases stayed unmatched. This CDR3 is built from 18 residues. Germline CDR1 ENHRY, CDR2 SYGVKD. In DNA, the CDR3 is TGTGCCATCAGTGAGTCGAGAGGCGGGGGGGGAGGCACAGATACGCAGTATTTT. Translation gives CAISESRGGGGGTDTQYF.

The chain is built from TRBV2 and TRBJ1-1, with a possible D match to TRBD1 (6 bases). Trimming left V 10 bases short and J 3 bases short, with 15 bases between. The length of the CDR3 is 13 residues. Germline CDR1 SNHLY, CDR2 FYNNEI. The CDR3 here is CATKGELDTEAFF. The CDR3 DNA is TGTGCCACCAAGGGGGAGTTGGACACTGAAGCTTTCTTT.

The chain recombines TRBV27 with TRBJ1-3, with 8 bases matching TRBD1. V gave up 5 bases and J gave up 0 bases; unmatched junction bases: 3. The germline CDR1 and CDR2 sequences are MNHEY and SMNVEV (reference sequence). This CDR3 region has 15 residues. The CDR3 region has the DNA TGTGCCAGCAGTCACAGGGGGGACTCTGGAAACACCATATATTTT. It yields the protein CASSHRGDSGNTIYF.

The chain carries TRBV2 and TRBJ2-7; 9 nucleotides agree with TRBD1. Per the germline V gene, CDR1 is SNHLY and CDR2 is FYNNEI. V was clipped by 6 bases and J by 0 bases; unmatched bases: 6. This CDR3 has 15 amino acids. As DNA, the CDR3 is TGTGCCAGCAGGGAGTGGACAGGGGCCTCCTACGAGCAGTACTTC. Protein sequence: CASREWTGASYEQYF.